A single sample gave rise to the 16 T cell receptor beta chains below, sequenced in a study of T cell changes during pregnancy in multiple sclerosis. The data were produced by immunoSEQ multiplex PCR, yet TCRdb's version contains in-frame clones alone and is incomplete. Among about 52,000 clones listed, approximately 92% were seen once. The material was CD4+ T cells from peripheral blood mononuclear cells, obtained in the third trimester of pregnancy. These receptors were taken from a female donor with multiple sclerosis, enrolled in a pregnancy study.

The chain recombines TRBV9 with TRBJ2-3; 11 nucleotides line up with TRBD2. The CDR3 contains 18 residues. Germline assignment: CDR1 SGDLS and CDR2 YYNGEE. V lost 0 bases and J lost 1; bases outside the gene matches: 7. The CDR3: CASSVARQTSGGTDTQYF. The CDR3 DNA reads TGTGCCAGCAGCGTAGCCCGACAGACTAGCGGGGGCACAGATACGCAGTATTTT.

For this clone: A junction end diverges from the germline sequence, so it may reflect a read error. This chain joins TRBV6-6 and TRBJ1-5, with TRBD1 identical over 7 bases. The CDR3 extends over 14 amino acids. Germline CDR1 reads MNHNY; CDR2 reads SVGAGI (reference sequence). The CDR3 DNA follows: TGTGCCAGCGGAATGCGGGACAGCAATCAACCCCAGCATTTT. It encodes CASGMRDSNQPQHF.

V is TRBV4-3 and J is TRBJ1-2; 12 nucleotides agree with TRBD1. CDR3 size: 16 residues. CDR1 and CDR2 from the germline V gene are LGHNA and YSLEER. V shed 4 bases, J shed 0 bases, and the junction held 3 bases outside the gene matches. CDR3 DNA: TGCGCCAGCAGCCTCGGGACAGGGGGCGCTAACTATGGCTACACCTTC. Translation: CASSLGTGGANYGYTF.

The V call is TRBV7-9, the J call TRBJ2-3; D perhaps matches TRBD2 (6 bases). Germline V gives CDR1 SEHNR, CDR2 FQNEAQ (reference sequence). The CDR3 consists of 18 residues. The germline V and J ends were trimmed by 1 base and 3 bases, with 20 bases remaining between them. The CDR3 nucleotides are TGTGCCAGCAGCTTAGTTCAGGGACTTCTGAAGGAAACAGATACGCAGTATTTT. This gives the protein CASSLVQGLLKETDTQYF.

The chain uses TRBV6-1 and TRBJ1-1; D call uncertain. Trimming pared 2 bases from V and 7 bases from J, leaving 5 bases between. Germline CDR1 reads MNHNS; CDR2 reads SASEGT. The length of the CDR3 is 11 residues. The CDR3 reads CASSESSEAFF. The CDR3 nucleotides are TGTGCCAGCAGTGAATCCAGTGAAGCTTTCTTT.

The chain recombines TRBV5-4 with TRBJ2-2, with TRBD1 matching over 10 bases. V lost 3 bases to trimming and J lost 4 bases; unmatched junction nucleotides: 3. The germline gives CDR1 SGHNT, CDR2 YYREEE (reference sequence). This CDR3 contains 15 residues. The CDR3 bases are TGTGCCAGCAGCTCAGACAGGGGGCGCACCGGGGAGCTGTTTTTT. Amino acids: CASSSDRGRTGELFF.

V and J are TRBV5-4 and TRBJ1-1; possible D gene TRBD1, 6 bases. The V and J ends lost 3 bases and 7 bases respectively, with 16 bases between them. Germline CDR1 SGHNT, CDR2 YYREEE (reference sequence). This CDR3 comprises 14 residues. The CDR3 here is CASSWVGTRIEAFF. CDR3 DNA: TGTGCCAGCAGCTGGGTCGGGACAAGGATTGAAGCTTTCTTT.

This clone was detected only once. The V call is TRBV30, the J call TRBJ1-5, with 8 bases matching TRBD1. V lost 1 base, J lost 3 bases, and 5 bases stayed unmatched. The CDR3 totals 15 residues. Germline CDR1 GTSNPN, CDR2 SVGIG (reference sequence). The CDR3 loop reads CAWSGDRGNNQPQHF. In nucleotides, the CDR3 is TGTGCCTGGAGTGGTGACAGGGGAAACAATCAGCCCCAGCATTTT.

This rearrangement joins TRBV2 to TRBJ2-7; no clear D gene. CDR1 and CDR2 from the germline V gene are SNHLY and FYNNEI. The CDR3 consists of 12 residues. Trimming shortened V by 7 bases and J by 2 bases, and 9 bases separated the two germline ends. CDR3 sequence (DNA): TGTGCCAGCAAACCCAGGACCTACGAGCAGTACTTC. This codes for CASKPRTYEQYF. Complete variable domain (other parts from reference TRBV2 and TRBJ2-7): EPEVTQTPSHQVTQMGQEVILRCVPISNHLYFYWYRQILGQKVEFLVSFYNNEISEKSEIFDDQFSVERPDGSNFTLKIRSTKLEDSAMYFCASKPRTYEQYFGPGTRLTVT.

The rearrangement joins TRBV7-8 to TRBJ1-5, with D hard to call. Trimming cost V 2 bases and J 5 bases, with 16 bases left between them. Germline CDR1 and CDR2: SGHVS and FQNEAQ. The CDR3 loop spans 16 amino acids. CDR3 sequence: CASSLRLTPGYQPQHF. CDR3 bases: TGTGCCAGCAGCTTAAGACTGACCCCGGGATATCAGCCCCAGCATTTT.

The V call is TRBV19, the J call TRBJ2-7; 10 positions agree with TRBD1. There are 15 residues in the CDR3. Per the germline V gene, CDR1 is LNHDA and CDR2 is SQIVND (reference sequence). The ends lost 5 bases at V and 4 bases at J; junction bases unmatched: 8. The CDR3 DNA follows: TGTGCCAGTAGTGATCCCGGGACAGGGGTATACGAGCAGTACTTC. Translating gives CASSDPGTGVYEQYF.

The chain carries TRBV19 and TRBJ2-5; maybe TRBD1 (5 bases). Germline loops: CDR1 LNHDA, CDR2 SQIVND (reference sequence). The CDR3 sequence is 13 residues long. Trimming left V 8 bases short and J 5 bases short, with 15 bases between. CDR3 nucleotide sequence: TGTGCCAGTCACCTAGGGGCTGGTGAGACCCAGTACTTC. Its protein is CASHLGAGETQYF.

This rearrangement joins TRBV16 to TRBJ2-2; D is uncertain. Germline V gene lookup returns CDR1 KGHSY and CDR2 FQNENV. There are 15 residues in the CDR3. The ends were cut back, 0 bases at V and 2 bases at J, with 7 bases in the middle. The CDR3 sequence: CASSQSGLNTGELFF. DNA for the CDR3: TGTGCCAGCAGCCAATCGGGCCTAAACACCGGGGAGCTGTTTTTT.

This sequence joins TRBV5-4 and TRBJ1-2; 7 bases are a match to TRBD1. The germline gives CDR1 SGHNT, CDR2 YYREEE (reference sequence). Trimming took 4 bases from V and 6 from J; bases not matched to a gene: 12. CDR3 length: 15 residues. The CDR3 region is CASSHGDRVADGYTF. In nucleotides, the CDR3 is TGTGCCAGCAGCCACGGTGACAGGGTTGCTGATGGCTACACCTTC.

The sample holds one count of this clone. This sequence joins TRBV7-3 and TRBJ2-4, with TRBD1 matching over 8 bases. The CDR3 sequence is 14 residues long. Germline V gives CDR1 SGHTA, CDR2 FQGTGA. Unmatched junction bases numbered 5, after V lost 4 bases and J lost 6 bases. The CDR3 DNA reads as TGTGCCAGCAGCTCCGGACAGGGATCAAACATTCAGTACTTC. This encodes CASSSGQGSNIQYF.

The gene calls are TRBV10-1 and TRBJ1-5; D possibly corresponds to TRBD1 (6 bases). V was clipped by 10 bases and J by 1 base, with 14 bases between them. CDR1 is WNHNN, CDR2 SYGVQD, per germline (reference sequence). CDR3 length equals 14 residues. CDR3: CATRTEPSNQPQHF. Written as DNA, the CDR3 is TGCGCCACCAGGACAGAACCAAGCAATCAGCCCCAGCATTTT.